Shown below are 19 T cell receptor beta chains from a single sample sequenced in a study of cytomegalovirus exposure and HLA in healthy donors. The method was immunoSEQ multiplex PCR; TCRdb's version includes in-frame clones alone and lacks a portion of them. The repertoire consists of about 130,000 clones, with 80% to 90% occurring once and the leading ten covering about 9.9%. Sequenced input: PBMCs. These receptors were obtained from a woman between 18 and 30 years old in good health and CMV-seropositive.

J is TRBJ2-2 and V is TRBV7-3; no reliable D call. The germline V gene encodes CDR1 SGHTA and CDR2 FQGTGA. The V end lost 5 bases, the J end lost 4 bases, and 5 bases lay between the germline ends. CDR3 length equals 12 residues. The DNA for the CDR3 is TGTGCCAGCAGCGCGCTCACCGGGGAGCTGTTTTTT. It is translated as CASSALTGELFF.

The chain combines TRBV11-1 with TRBJ2-2; 7 nucleotides line up with TRBD1. The CDR3 contains 15 residues. Germline CDR1 SGHAT, CDR2 FQDESV (reference sequence). J lost 0 bases, V lost 2 bases, and 0 bases had no gene match. CDR3 coding DNA: TGTGCCAGCAGCTTACAGGGGGCGAACACCGGGGAGCTGTTTTTT. Its protein is CASSLQGANTGELFF. The full variable domain, its missing parts supplied by reference TRBV11-1 and TRBJ2-2, is EAEVAQSPRYKITEKSQAVAFWCDPISGHATLYWYRQILGQGPELLVQFQDESVVDDSQLPKDRFSAERLKGVDSTLKIQPAELGDSAMYLCASSLQGANTGELFFGEGSRLTVL.

The rearrangement joins TRBV15 to TRBJ2-3; 11 positions agree with TRBD2. The CDR3 runs to 18 residues. In germline, CDR1 is LNHNV, CDR2 YYDKDF (reference sequence). With 0 bases clipped from V and 2 bases from J, the junction kept 7 bases outside the gene matches. The CDR3 region is CATSRDGRLAGITDTQYF. DNA of the CDR3: TGTGCCACCAGCAGAGACGGGAGACTAGCGGGGATCACAGATACGCAGTATTTT.

The rearrangement uses TRBV11-2 and TRBJ1-3; 8 bases agree with TRBD1. V was pared by 5 bases and J by 4 bases, with 10 bases of the junction left unmatched. Germline lookup yields CDR1 SGHAT and CDR2 FQNNGV. There are 16 residues in the CDR3. The CDR3 spells CASSLRRTGIGNTIYF. In DNA, the CDR3 is TGTGCCAGCAGCCTCCGTAGGACAGGGATCGGAAACACCATATATTTT.

The genes are TRBV10-3 and TRBJ2-5, with TRBD1 matching 8 bases. Trimming removed 8 bases from V and 5 bases from J; junction bases left unmatched: 10. This CDR3 has 14 residues. Germline V gene lookup returns CDR1 ENHRY and CDR2 SYGVKD. In DNA form, the CDR3 reads TGTGCCATCTCATCATCTGACAGGGGTGAGACCCAGTACTTC. This translates into CAISSSDRGETQYF.

The J gene is TRBJ2-3, the V gene TRBV2, with TRBD2 identical over 10 bases. J gave up 0 bases and V 4 bases, and 7 bases lay outside the gene matches. CDR1 and CDR2 (germline): SNHLY, FYNNEI. The CDR3 contains 17 residues. The CDR3 nucleotides read TGTGCCAGCAGTGGACTAGCGGGTCTTCTCAGCACAGATACGCAGTATTTT. Translating gives CASSGLAGLLSTDTQYF.

The V call is TRBV30, the J call TRBJ1-3; D is unresolved. Trimming left V 1 base short and J 4 bases short, with 8 bases between. CDR3 length: 13 residues. The germline V gene encodes CDR1 GTSNPN and CDR2 SVGIG (reference sequence). This CDR3 is CAWSGQKGNTIYF. The CDR3 nucleotides are TGTGCCTGGAGTGGGCAAAAGGGAAACACCATATATTTT.

The gene calls are TRBV2 and TRBJ2-7; 9 bases agree with TRBD1. Germline values: CDR1 SNHLY, CDR2 FYNNEI. Trimming took 8 bases from V and 5 from J; bases not matched to a gene: 10. This CDR3 contains 14 residues. The CDR3 DNA is TGTGCCAGCGCCGAACAGGGGGCCATCCACGAGCAGTACTTC. The encoded protein is CASAEQGAIHEQYF.

A note on this clone: The same CDR3 also results from other DNA sequences found in this sample. This chain uses TRBV6-5 with TRBJ1-1, with D maybe TRBD1 (5 bases). Germline lookup yields CDR1 MNHEY and CDR2 SVGAGI. There are 13 residues in the CDR3. V was pared by 2 bases and J by 5 bases, with 9 bases between. CDR3: CASSYGGGTEAFF. The CDR3 nucleotides are TGTGCCAGCAGTTACGGGGGGGGGACTGAAGCTTTCTTT.

This CDR3 is CATRKGAMNTEAFF. CDR3 DNA: TGCGCCACCAGGAAAGGGGCAATGAACACTGAAGCTTTCTTT. The genes are TRBV10-2 and TRBJ1-1; weak D call: TRBD1 (5 bases). The V gene's germline CDR1 is WSHSY and CDR2 SAAADI. V was trimmed by 10 bases and J by 0 bases, leaving 15 bases between them. This CDR3 is 14 amino acids long.

The chain has TRBV28 and TRBJ2-3; D may be TRBD1 (5 bases). V was trimmed by 3 bases and J by 2 bases, leaving 24 bases between them. The germline gives CDR1 MDHEN, CDR2 SYDVKM. There are 19 residues in the CDR3. CDR3 sequence: CASSFPAPINDRYTDTQYF. The CDR3 DNA reads TGTGCCAGCAGTTTCCCGGCCCCCATAAACGACAGATACACAGATACGCAGTATTTT.

V and J are TRBV5-6 and TRBJ2-3; 7 nucleotides agree with TRBD1. There are 14 residues in the CDR3. J lost 3 bases, V lost 4 bases, and 5 bases had no gene match. The germline V gene has CDR1 SGHDT and CDR2 YYEEEE. The CDR3 protein is CASSPTGKTDTQYF. The CDR3, as DNA: TGTGCCAGCAGCCCGACAGGGAAAACAGATACGCAGTATTTT. Complete variable domain (other parts from reference TRBV5-6 and TRBJ2-3): DAGVTQSPTHLIKTRGQQVTLRCSPKSGHDTVSWYQQALGQGPQFIFQYYEEEERQRGNFPDRFSGHQFPNYSSELNVNALLLGDSALYLCASSPTGKTDTQYFGPGTRLTVL.

The chain links TRBV28 to TRBJ1-5; 7 positions match TRBD1. Germline values: CDR1 MDHEN, CDR2 SYDVKM. The J segment lost 1 base and the V segment lost 5 bases, leaving 5 bases of the junction unmatched. This CDR3 is 15 amino acids long. CDR3: CASSRRDRSNQPQHF. CDR3 nucleotides: TGTGCCAGCAGTCGCCGGGACAGAAGCAATCAGCCCCAGCATTTT.

Details on this clone: Other DNA sequences of this sample code for an identical CDR3. V is TRBV18 and J is TRBJ2-3; D not resolved. V gave up 0 bases and J gave up 3 bases, with 4 bases separating them. The germline V gene has CDR1 KGHSH and CDR2 LQKENI. The CDR3 is 13 amino acids. CDR3 in DNA: TGTGCCAGCTCACCACCTTCAACAGATACGCAGTATTTT. It specifies CASSPPSTDTQYF.

The chain links TRBV4-3 to TRBJ1-1, with TRBD1 as a possible D gene (6 bases). Germline V gene data show CDR1 as LGHNA and CDR2 as YSLEER. CDR3 length: 15 amino acids. V dropped 0 bases and J dropped 1 base, with 9 bases sitting between them. The DNA of the CDR3 is TGCGCCAGCAGCCAAGATGGGACACCGAACACTGAAGCTTTCTTT. This codes for CASSQDGTPNTEAFF.

The chain couples TRBV7-2 to TRBJ1-1; 7 bases fit TRBD1. Germline values: CDR1 SGHTA, CDR2 FQGNSA. V lost 5 bases, J lost 7 bases, and 4 bases stayed unmatched. This CDR3 has 12 residues. The CDR3 here is CASSRQGFEAFF. The CDR3 coding sequence is TGTGCCAGCAGCCGACAGGGCTTTGAAGCTTTCTTT.

The chain links TRBV30 to TRBJ2-1; TRBD1 agrees at 9 bases. Germline CDR1 is GTSNPN and CDR2 is SVGIG (reference sequence). The CDR3 loop spans 16 amino acids. The ends lost 2 bases at V and 6 bases at J; junction bases unmatched: 11. The CDR3 DNA reads as TGTGCCTGGAGTTCCCCGGGACAGGGTACTCTCAATGAGCAGTTCTTC. Translating it yields CAWSSPGQGTLNEQFF.

CDR3 loop: CASSQASASSYNEQFF. In DNA, the CDR3 is TGCGCCAGCAGCCAAGCGTCGGCTAGCTCCTACAATGAGCAGTTCTTC. V gene TRBV4-3 combines with J gene TRBJ2-1; no clear D gene. Germline-derived CDR1 and CDR2 are LGHNA and YSLEER. This CDR3 is built from 16 residues. V lost 1 base, J lost 0 bases, and 10 bases lay in between.

Notes on this clone: An end of the junction does not agree with germline; a read error may underlie this. This chain joins TRBV6-6 and TRBJ1-2; a possible D gene is TRBD1 (5 bases). This CDR3 is 15 amino acids long. The germline CDR1 and CDR2 sequences are MNHNY and SVGAGI (reference sequence). As DNA, the CDR3 is TGTGCCAGCACTTACTTCGACAGAGCTAACTATGGCTACACCTTC. Protein: CASTYFDRANYGYTF.